The rows below give T cell receptor beta chains drawn from one sample of a study of blood T cell repertoires in COVID-19. Data came from immunoSEQ multiplex PCR; TCRdb stores just in-frame clones and leaves some out. The sample has 130,000 or so clones; approximately 80% are singletons. The sequenced material came from peripheral blood. The receptors were sampled from a woman aged 55-69 years with acute or convalescent COVID-19. CDR3s include the opening cysteine and the closing phenylalanine or tryptophan. Fields, in order: CDR3 protein, CDR3 DNA, V gene, D gene, J gene, clone size. The D gene is left open where the match is weak. Only some rows state a clone size, as once, few, many or a class for expanded clones.

CDR3 protein: CAWEGSGNTIYF
CDR3 DNA: TGTGCCTGGGAGGGCTCTGGAAACACCATATATTTT
V gene: TRBV30
D gene: -
J gene: TRBJ1-3
clone size: -

CDR3 protein: CASSLKSRGGGRGNEQFF
CDR3 DNA: TGCGCCAGCAGCTTGAAATCCCGGGGCGGGGGGCGAGGGAATGAGCAGTTCTTC
V gene: TRBV5-1
D gene: TRBD2
J gene: TRBJ2-1
clone size: few

CDR3 protein: CASSLRDSSNYGYTF
CDR3 DNA: TGTGCCAGCAGCTTAAGAGACAGCTCTAACTATGGCTACACCTTC
V gene: TRBV5-6
D gene: -
J gene: TRBJ1-2
clone size: -

CDR3 protein: CASTRTPTSGANVLTF
CDR3 DNA: TGTGCCAGCACCCGGACTCCGACCTCTGGGGCCAACGTCCTGACTTTC
V gene: TRBV2
D gene: -
J gene: TRBJ2-6
clone size: -

CDR3 protein: CASSPSRASATNEKLFF
CDR3 DNA: TGCGCCAGCAGCCCTAGCCGGGCCTCTGCAACTAATGAAAAACTGTTTTTT
V gene: TRBV4-1
D gene: -
J gene: TRBJ1-4
clone size: -

CDR3 protein: CATSDWDSPEAFF
CDR3 DNA: TGTGCCACCAGTGACTGGGACAGCCCTGAAGCTTTCTTT
V gene: TRBV24-1
D gene: TRBD1
J gene: TRBJ1-1
clone size: -

CDR3 protein: CANRDSGSGNTIYF
CDR3 DNA: TGTGCCAACCGGGACTCGGGCTCTGGAAACACCATATATTTT
V gene: TRBV7-9
D gene: -
J gene: TRBJ1-3
clone size: -

CDR3 protein: CASSLADRDTEAFF
CDR3 DNA: TGTGCCAGCTCACTCGCAGACAGGGACACTGAAGCTTTCTTT
V gene: TRBV18
D gene: TRBD1
J gene: TRBJ1-1
clone size: -

CDR3 protein: CASSKRNEQFF
CDR3 DNA: TGTGCCAGCAGTAAGAGGAATGAGCAGTTCTTC
V gene: TRBV12-3/TRBV12-4
D gene: -
J gene: TRBJ2-1
clone size: -

CDR3 protein: CASSLTPESSGNTIYF
CDR3 DNA: TGTGCCAGCAGCTTAACCCCCGAGAGTTCTGGAAACACCATATATTTT
V gene: TRBV7-9
D gene: -
J gene: TRBJ1-3
clone size: -

CDR3 protein: CASSYSPSTNEKLFF
CDR3 DNA: TGTGCCAGCAGTTACTCCCCCTCAACTAATGAAAAACTGTTTTTT
V gene: TRBV6-5
D gene: -
J gene: TRBJ1-4
clone size: -

CDR3 protein: CASSVDRASVRGYTF
CDR3 DNA: TGTGCCAGCAGCGTGGACAGGGCTTCCGTGCGTGGCTACACCTTC
V gene: TRBV7-8
D gene: TRBD1
J gene: TRBJ1-2
clone size: -

CDR3 protein: CASSYSDRNTEAFF
CDR3 DNA: TGTGCCAGCAGCTACTCGGACAGGAACACTGAAGCTTTCTTT
V gene: TRBV5-6
D gene: -
J gene: TRBJ1-1
clone size: -

CDR3 protein: CASSPTGPNTIYF
CDR3 DNA: TGTGCCAGCAGTCCGACAGGTCCTAACACCATATATTTT
V gene: TRBV12-3/TRBV12-4
D gene: -
J gene: TRBJ1-3
clone size: -

CDR3 protein: CASSPEVSLVSGNTIYF
CDR3 DNA: TGCGCCAGCAGCCCGGAGGTCAGTTTAGTCTCTGGAAACACCATATATTTT
V gene: TRBV5-1
D gene: -
J gene: TRBJ1-3
clone size: -

CDR3 protein: CASKKSGASTDTQYF
CDR3 DNA: TGTGCCAGCAAGAAAAGCGGGGCGAGCACAGATACGCAGTATTTT
V gene: TRBV2
D gene: TRBD2
J gene: TRBJ2-3
clone size: few